One sample yielded the 6 T cell receptor beta chains listed below, sequenced in a study of T cell responses to AZD1222 COVID-19 vaccine. This table comes from immunoSEQ multiplex PCR, and its TCRdb copy is limited to in-frame clones, with some not included. The table shows more than 150,000 clones, with roughly nine tenths occurring only once. The starting material was peripheral blood, obtained 28 days after the second AZD1222 dose. These receptors came from an adult who received the AZD1222 COVID-19 vaccine.

V is TRBV28 and J is TRBJ2-1; 8 positions match TRBD2. V shed 9 bases, J shed 4 bases, and the junction held 11 bases outside the gene matches. CDR3 length: 15 residues. Germline lookup yields CDR1 MDHEN and CDR2 SYDVKM. The CDR3 DNA reads as TGTGCCAGTATTTACAGCGGGAGTCTTTACAATGAGCAGTTCTTC. The encoded protein is CASIYSGSLYNEQFF.

The chain carries TRBV5-1 and TRBJ1-2; 10 nucleotides align to TRBD1. J gave up 4 bases and V 4 bases, and 13 bases lay outside the gene matches. Germline CDR1 reads SGHRS; CDR2 reads YFSETQ. The CDR3 runs 17 residues. The DNA of the CDR3 is TGCGCCAGCAGCCCTTCGACAGGGGGCATGAACCTCTATGGCTACACCTTC. As protein: CASSPSTGGMNLYGYTF.

The chain uses TRBV19 and TRBJ2-7; the match to TRBD2 covers 11 bases. The CDR3 spans 15 residues. Per germline, CDR1 LNHDA and CDR2 SQIVND (reference sequence). With V trimmed by 6 bases and J by 6 bases, 10 bases remained unmatched. The DNA of the CDR3 is TGTGCCAGTAGCCCCGATACTAGCGGGGGATCCGAGCAGTACTTC. Its protein product is CASSPDTSGGSEQYF.

This CDR3 is CASSLGGRGNIQYF. The CDR3 nucleotides are TGTGCCAGCAGCTTAGGGGGACGTGGAAACATTCAGTACTTC. V usage is TRBV7-3 and J usage is TRBJ2-4, with D perhaps assigned TRBD1 or TRBD2 (5 bases each). This CDR3 has 14 residues. Trimming took 2 bases from V and 6 from J, leaving 11 bases between them. The germline V gene has CDR1 SGHTA and CDR2 FQGTGA.

This chain links TRBV25-1 with TRBJ1-5, with TRBD1 matching over 7 bases. V was pared by 3 bases and J by 3 bases, with 2 bases of the junction left unmatched. CDR1 MGHDK and CDR2 SYGVNS come from the germline V gene. The CDR3 has 14 residues. The CDR3 DNA reads TGTGCCAGCAGTGAGGGACAGTCCAATCAGCCCCAGCATTTT. It translates to CASSEGQSNQPQHF.

Written as DNA, the CDR3 is TGTGCCTGGAGTGTACGATCACCCTCTGGGGCCAACGTCCTGACTTTC. Protein product: CAWSVRSPSGANVLTF. The chain carries TRBV30 and TRBJ2-6, with no clear D. The CDR3 length is 16 residues. Germline V CDR1 and CDR2: GTSNPN, SVGIG (reference sequence). Trimming left V 0 bases short and J 0 bases short, with 9 bases between.